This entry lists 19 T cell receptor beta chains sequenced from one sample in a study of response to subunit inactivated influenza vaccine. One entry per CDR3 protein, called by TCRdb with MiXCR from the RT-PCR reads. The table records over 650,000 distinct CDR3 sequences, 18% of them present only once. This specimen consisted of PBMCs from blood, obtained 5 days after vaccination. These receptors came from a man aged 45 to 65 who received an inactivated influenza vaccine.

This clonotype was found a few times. The CDR3 region has the DNA TGCGCCAGCAGCCAACGTCTAGCGGGAGTACAGGAGCAGTTCTTC. Encoded protein: CASSQRLAGVQEQFF. The rearrangement joins TRBV4-1 to TRBJ2-1; TRBD2 agrees at 10 bases. This CDR3 region has 15 residues. CDR1 is MGHRA and CDR2 is YSYEKL in the germline V gene. The ends lost 2 bases at V and 10 bases at J; junction bases unmatched: 8.

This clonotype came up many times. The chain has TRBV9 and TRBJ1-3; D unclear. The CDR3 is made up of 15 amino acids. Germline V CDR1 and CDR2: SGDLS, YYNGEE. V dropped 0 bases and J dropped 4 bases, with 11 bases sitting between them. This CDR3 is CASSVVPTQGNTIYF. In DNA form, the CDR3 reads TGTGCCAGCAGCGTAGTACCGACTCAAGGAAACACCATATATTTT. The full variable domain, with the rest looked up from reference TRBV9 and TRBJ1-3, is DSGVTQTPKHLITATGQRVTLRCSPRSGDLSVYWYQQSLDQGLQFLIQYYNGEERAKGNILERFSAQQFPDLHSELNLSSLELGDSALYFCASSVVPTQGNTIYFGEGSWLTVV.

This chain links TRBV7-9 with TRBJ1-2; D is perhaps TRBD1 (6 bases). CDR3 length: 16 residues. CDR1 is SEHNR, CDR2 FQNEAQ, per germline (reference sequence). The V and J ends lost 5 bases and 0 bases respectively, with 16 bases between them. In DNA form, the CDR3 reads TGTGCCAGCAGCCGTCTCATAGGGACATCTAACTATGGCTACACCTTC. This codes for CASSRLIGTSNYGYTF.

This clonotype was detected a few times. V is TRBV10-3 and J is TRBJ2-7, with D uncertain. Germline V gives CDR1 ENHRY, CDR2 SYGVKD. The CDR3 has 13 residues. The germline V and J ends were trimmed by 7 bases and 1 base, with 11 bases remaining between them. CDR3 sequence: CAINTGPSYEQYF. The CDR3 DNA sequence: TGTGCCATCAATACTGGGCCATCCTACGAGCAGTACTTC.

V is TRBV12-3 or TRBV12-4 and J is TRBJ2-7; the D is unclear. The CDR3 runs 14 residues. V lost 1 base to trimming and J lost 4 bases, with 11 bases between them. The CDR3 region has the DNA TGTGCCAGCAGTTTAGGGGTAGGGCAATACGAGCAGTACTTC. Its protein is CASSLGVGQYEQYF.

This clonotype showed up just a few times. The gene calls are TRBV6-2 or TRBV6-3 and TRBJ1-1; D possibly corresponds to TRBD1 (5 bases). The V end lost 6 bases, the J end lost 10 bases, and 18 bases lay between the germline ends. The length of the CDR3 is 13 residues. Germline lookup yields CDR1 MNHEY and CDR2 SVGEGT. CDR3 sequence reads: CASSTPLQDGAFF. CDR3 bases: TGTGCCAGCAGCACCCCTCTACAGGATGGAGCTTTCTTT.

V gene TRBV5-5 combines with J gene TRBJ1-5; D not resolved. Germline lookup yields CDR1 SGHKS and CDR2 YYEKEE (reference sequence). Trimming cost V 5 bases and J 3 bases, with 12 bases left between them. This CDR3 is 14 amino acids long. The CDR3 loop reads CASSLGVPNQPQHF. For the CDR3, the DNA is TGTGCCAGCAGTCTCGGAGTCCCCAATCAGCCCCAGCATTTT.

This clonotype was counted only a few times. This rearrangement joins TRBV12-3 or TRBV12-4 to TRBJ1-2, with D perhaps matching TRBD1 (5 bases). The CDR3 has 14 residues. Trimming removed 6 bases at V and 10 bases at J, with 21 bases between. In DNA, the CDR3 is TGTGCCAGCAGCCTGACCAGGACAACAGCTGACTACACCTTC. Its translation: CASSLTRTTADYTF.

CDR3 sequence (DNA): TGTGCCAGTAGTACCACAGCTTCCTATAATTCACCCCTCCACTTT. This gives the protein CASSTTASYNSPLHF. The V and J genes are TRBV19 and TRBJ1-6, with D hard to call. Trimming removed 4 bases from V and 1 base from J, with 8 bases in between. Germline V gene data show CDR1 as LNHDA and CDR2 as SQIVND (reference sequence). The CDR3 loop spans 15 amino acids.

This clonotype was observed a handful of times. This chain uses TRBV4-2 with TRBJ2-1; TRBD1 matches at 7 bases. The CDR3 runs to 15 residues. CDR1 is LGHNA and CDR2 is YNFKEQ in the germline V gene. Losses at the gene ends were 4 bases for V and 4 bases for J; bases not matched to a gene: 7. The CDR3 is CASSPTGTVYNEQFF. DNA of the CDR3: TGTGCCAGCAGCCCAACCGGGACAGTATACAATGAGCAGTTCTTC.

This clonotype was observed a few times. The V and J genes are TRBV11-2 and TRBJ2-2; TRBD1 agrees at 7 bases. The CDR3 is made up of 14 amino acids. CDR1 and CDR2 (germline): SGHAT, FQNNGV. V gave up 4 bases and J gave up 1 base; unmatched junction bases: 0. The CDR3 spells CASSWDRNTGELFF. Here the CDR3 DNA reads TGTGCCAGCAGCTGGGACAGGAACACCGGGGAGCTGTTTTTT.

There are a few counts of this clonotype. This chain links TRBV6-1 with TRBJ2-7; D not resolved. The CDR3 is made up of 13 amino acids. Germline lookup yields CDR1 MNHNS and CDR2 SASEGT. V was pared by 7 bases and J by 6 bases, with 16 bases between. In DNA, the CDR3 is TGTGCCAGCACCGATTGGGCGCGGTCCGAGCAGTACTTC. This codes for CASTDWARSEQYF.

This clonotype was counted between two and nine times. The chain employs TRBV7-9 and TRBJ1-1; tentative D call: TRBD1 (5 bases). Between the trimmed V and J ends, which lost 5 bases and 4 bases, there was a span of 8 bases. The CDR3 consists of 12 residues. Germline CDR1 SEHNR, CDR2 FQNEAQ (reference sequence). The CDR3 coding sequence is TGTGCCAGCAGCGCTGGGACCACTGAAGCTTTCTTT. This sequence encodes CASSAGTTEAFF. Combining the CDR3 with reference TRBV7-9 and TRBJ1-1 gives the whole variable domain DTGVSQNPRHKITKRGQNVTFRCDPISEHNRLYWYRQTLGQGPEFLTYFQNEAQLEKSRLLSDRFSAERPKGSFSTLEIQRTEQGDSAMYLCASSAGTTEAFFGQGTRLTVV.

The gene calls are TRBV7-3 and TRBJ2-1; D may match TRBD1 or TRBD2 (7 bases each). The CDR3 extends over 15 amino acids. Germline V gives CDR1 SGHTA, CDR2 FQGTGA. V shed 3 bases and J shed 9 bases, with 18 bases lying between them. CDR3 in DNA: TGTGCCAGCAGCTTGGTGGCAGGGGGGGTCAGTGAGCAGTTCTTC. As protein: CASSLVAGGVSEQFF.

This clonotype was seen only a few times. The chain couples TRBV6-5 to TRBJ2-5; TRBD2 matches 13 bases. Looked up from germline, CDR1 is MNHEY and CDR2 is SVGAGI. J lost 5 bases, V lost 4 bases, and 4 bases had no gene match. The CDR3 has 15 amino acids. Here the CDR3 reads CASSSGLAGDETQYF. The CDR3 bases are TGTGCCAGCAGTTCTGGACTAGCGGGGGATGAGACCCAGTACTTC.

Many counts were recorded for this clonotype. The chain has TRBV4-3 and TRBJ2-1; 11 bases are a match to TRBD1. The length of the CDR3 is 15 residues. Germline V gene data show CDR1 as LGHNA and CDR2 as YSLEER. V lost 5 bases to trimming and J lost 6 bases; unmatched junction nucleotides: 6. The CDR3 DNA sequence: TGCGCCAGCAGCGAAATCGGGACAGGGGGCAATGAGCAGTTCTTC. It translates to CASSEIGTGGNEQFF.

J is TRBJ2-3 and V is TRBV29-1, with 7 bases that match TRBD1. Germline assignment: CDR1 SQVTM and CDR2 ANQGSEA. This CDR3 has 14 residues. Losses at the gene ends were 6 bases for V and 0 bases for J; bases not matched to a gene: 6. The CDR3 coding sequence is TGCAGCGTCATAACAGGGGATAGCACAGATACGCAGTATTTT. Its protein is CSVITGDSTDTQYF.

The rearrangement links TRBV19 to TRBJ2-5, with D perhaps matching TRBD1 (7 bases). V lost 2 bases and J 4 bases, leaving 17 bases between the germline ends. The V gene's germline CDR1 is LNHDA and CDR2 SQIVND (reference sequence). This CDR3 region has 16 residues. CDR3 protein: CASSILAGSGGETQYF. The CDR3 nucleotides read TGTGCCAGTAGTATATTGGCGGGGTCAGGGGGAGAGACCCAGTACTTC.

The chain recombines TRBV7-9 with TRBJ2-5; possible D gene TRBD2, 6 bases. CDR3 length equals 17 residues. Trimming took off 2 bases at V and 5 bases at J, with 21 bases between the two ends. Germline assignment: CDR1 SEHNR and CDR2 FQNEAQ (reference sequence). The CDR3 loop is CASSLSAVSSVAETQYF. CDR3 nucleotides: TGTGCCAGCAGCTTATCCGCCGTCTCTAGCGTGGCGGAGACCCAGTACTTC. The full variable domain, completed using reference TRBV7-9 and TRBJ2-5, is DTGVSQNPRHKITKRGQNVTFRCDPISEHNRLYWYRQTLGQGPEFLTYFQNEAQLEKSRLLSDRFSAERPKGSFSTLEIQRTEQGDSAMYLCASSLSAVSSVAETQYFGPGTRLLVL.